This T cell receptor beta chain was found in a study of beta chain features in type 1 diabetes. Study-level results: The study found moderately but significantly shorter TCRB CDR3s in all four CD4+ subsets of Type 1 diabetes patients. Cells with high TCR expression could be over-represented by cDNA sequencing. Patients and controls would share equally any PCR tilt toward shorter templates.

The sequenced template was cDNA made from the entire isolated RNA. Profiled with immunoSEQ multiplex PCR; TCRdb holds only in-frame clones, not every one. The sample lists about 230,000 clones, 16% occurring once. V lost 6 bases to trimming and J lost 2 bases; unmatched junction nucleotides: 4. The CDR3 is 13 amino acids. CDR1 SQVTM and CDR2 ANQGSEA come from the germline V gene. This clone was detected only a few times. The antigen is unknown. The TCR originated in a young man with type 1 diabetes. The chain recombines TRBV29-1 with TRBJ2-3; 8 nucleotides line up with TRBD2. Material for sequencing was naive CD4+ T cells from blood. CDR3 bases: TGCAGCGTCTATAGCGGGACCACAGATACGCAGTATTTT. Translation gives CSVYSGTTDTQYF.